Each of the 30 T cell receptor beta chains below was sequenced from the same sample in a study of blood T cell repertoires in COVID-19. Produced via immunoSEQ multiplex PCR; TCRdb's table is partial and in-frame only. The sample shows around 140,000 clones, around 87% of them seen only once. The material sequenced was PBMCs or T cells enriched from blood (not recorded which). All receptors come from a man in his sixties who had recovered from COVID-19.

The chain is built from TRBV7-3 and TRBJ2-1; D is unclear. Trimming pared 0 bases from V and 1 base from J, leaving 10 bases between. CDR3 size: 16 residues. Germline CDR1 and CDR2: SGHTA and FQGTGA. This chain's CDR3 is CASSLTALVSYNEQFF. CDR3 coding DNA: TGTGCCAGCAGCTTAACCGCCCTAGTTTCCTACAATGAGCAGTTCTTC.

This clone was found once. The J gene is TRBJ2-5, the V gene TRBV19, with D possibly TRBD2 on 6 matching bases. CDR3 size: 13 residues. V dropped 6 bases and J dropped 0 bases, with 8 bases sitting between them. Germline CDR1 is LNHDA and CDR2 is SQIVND (reference sequence). CDR3: CASSRTNQETQYF. As DNA, the CDR3 is TGTGCCAGTAGCAGGACTAACCAAGAGACCCAGTACTTC.

The chain uses TRBV4-2 and TRBJ2-2, with D uncertain. The CDR3 covers 14 residues. CDR1 is LGHNA and CDR2 is YNFKEQ in the germline V gene. Trimming stripped 1 base from V and 6 bases from J, with 9 bases between. The DNA of the CDR3 is TGTGCCAGCAGCCAAGCCGCCAGGCCCGGGGAGCTGTTTTTT. Translating gives CASSQAARPGELFF.

The chain employs TRBV5-1 and TRBJ2-3, with D possibly being TRBD2 (7 bases). CDR1 and CDR2 from the germline V gene are SGHRS and YFSETQ. V was clipped by 0 bases and J by 4 bases, with 12 bases between them. The CDR3 length is 15 residues. The DNA of the CDR3 is TGCGCCAGCAGCTTGGTAGGGGAGGGGGCAGATACGCAGTATTTT. Protein sequence: CASSLVGEGADTQYF.

V usage is TRBV7-3 and J usage is TRBJ2-5, with 14 bases that match TRBD2. Germline lookup yields CDR1 SGHTA and CDR2 FQGTGA. The CDR3 length is 15 residues. V lost 4 bases, J lost 7 bases, and 5 bases stayed unmatched. CDR3: CASSSGLAGGRTQYF. The CDR3 region has the DNA TGTGCCAGCAGCTCCGGACTAGCGGGGGGCCGGACCCAGTACTTC.

This clone showed up just once. The chain employs TRBV9 and TRBJ1-6; 11 bases match TRBD1. CDR3 size: 15 residues. From germline, CDR1 is SGDLS and CDR2 YYNGEE. J lost 10 bases, V lost 0 bases, and 3 bases had no gene match. This CDR3 is CASSVGGTGGSPLHF. CDR3 DNA: TGTGCCAGCAGCGTAGGAGGGACAGGGGGGTCACCCCTCCACTTT.

This clone has more than one count but fewer than ten. The genes are TRBV28 and TRBJ2-1; D gene unclear. Germline V gene sequence: CDR1 MDHEN, CDR2 SYDVKM. There are 13 residues in the CDR3. V was pared by 5 bases and J by 10 bases, with 15 bases between. The CDR3 region is CASSLLPAIEQFF. CDR3 nucleotide sequence: TGTGCCAGCAGTCTACTACCCGCAATCGAGCAGTTCTTC.

V usage is TRBV30 and J usage is TRBJ1-5; 9 positions match TRBD1. CDR3 length: 14 residues. V shed 0 bases and J 6 bases; nucleotides not matched to a gene: 3. The germline CDR1 and CDR2 sequences are GTSNPN and SVGIG (reference sequence). CDR3 protein: CAWSVGQGVQPQHF. Here the CDR3 DNA reads TGTGCCTGGAGTGTGGGACAGGGAGTTCAGCCCCAGCATTTT. Supplemented by reference TRBV30 and TRBJ1-5, the full variable domain reads SQTIHQWPATLVQPVGSPLSLECTVEGTSNPNLYWYRQAAGRGLQLLFYSVGIGQISSEVPQNLSASRPQDRQFILSSKKLLLSDSGFYLCAWSVGQGVQPQHFGDGTRLSIL.

V usage is TRBV29-1 and J usage is TRBJ2-7; 9 nucleotides match TRBD1. Germline CDR1 SQVTM, CDR2 ANQGSEA. After removal of 7 bases from V and 6 bases from J, the junction contained 10 bases not matched to a gene. This CDR3 region has 13 residues. CDR3 sequence reads: CSALRDRVLEQYF. CDR3 DNA sequence: TGCAGCGCTCTCCGGGACAGGGTCCTCGAGCAGTACTTC.

Only a few counts were recorded for this clone. V is TRBV30 and J is TRBJ2-7, with no clear D. Germline CDR1 and CDR2: GTSNPN and SVGIG (reference sequence). The CDR3 runs 11 residues. Trimming shortened V by 4 bases and J by 4 bases, and 8 bases separated the two germline ends. CDR3 bases: TGTGCCTGGACAGGAACTTACGAGCAGTACTTC. It encodes CAWTGTYEQYF.

This clone was picked up one time. The chain uses TRBV15 and TRBJ1-2; a possible D gene is TRBD1 (6 bases). The CDR3 is 15 amino acids. Trimming cost V 1 base and J 2 bases, with 11 bases left between them. Germline CDR1 LNHNV, CDR2 YYDKDF (reference sequence). This CDR3 reads CATSRVAGANYGYTF. The DNA of the CDR3 is TGTGCCACCAGCAGAGTTGCGGGGGCCAACTATGGCTACACCTTC.

V and J are TRBV5-5 and TRBJ2-4; 12 bases are a match to TRBD2. The CDR3 totals 18 residues. J lost 3 bases, V lost 4 bases, and 11 bases had no gene match. Germline V gives CDR1 SGHKS, CDR2 YYEKEE (reference sequence). As DNA, the CDR3 is TGTGCCAGCAGCGTCCGCGCTAGCGGGGGGGCAATCAAAAACATTCAGTACTTC. Translation gives CASSVRASGGAIKNIQYF.

The rearrangement joins TRBV6-5 to TRBJ2-3; TRBD1 agrees at 7 bases. The CDR3 is 14 amino acids. V gave up 6 bases and J gave up 4 bases; unmatched junction bases: 7. Looked up from germline, CDR1 is MNHEY and CDR2 is SVGAGI. The CDR3 loop reads CASSPRTGADTQYF. CDR3 bases: TGTGCCAGCAGCCCGAGGACAGGCGCAGATACGCAGTATTTT.

V and J are TRBV11-3 and TRBJ2-3; 7 bases agree with TRBD1. Trimming took 5 bases from V and 3 from J; bases not matched to a gene: 8. Germline lookup yields CDR1 SGHNT and CDR2 YENEEA. The CDR3 has 15 residues. CDR3 DNA sequence: TGTGCCAGCAGCCGGGACAGTGGGGGAACAGATACGCAGTATTTT. This encodes CASSRDSGGTDTQYF. Full variable domain (remainder filled in from reference TRBV11-3 and TRBJ2-3): EAGVVQSPRYKIIEKKQPVAFWCNPISGHNTLYWYLQNLGQGPELLIRYENEEAVDDSQLPKDRFSAERLKGVDSTLKIQPAELGDSAVYLCASSRDSGGTDTQYFGPGTRLTVL.

In the case of this clone: The same CDR3 arises from other DNA sequences in this sample as well. The chain employs TRBV2 and TRBJ1-6; the D gene is possibly TRBD1 (5 bases). Per the germline V gene, CDR1 is SNHLY and CDR2 is FYNNEI. V shed 7 bases and J shed 6 bases, with 10 bases lying between them. The CDR3 is made up of 13 amino acids. CDR3 in DNA: TGTGCCAGCACAGGCAGGGTTAATTCACCCCTCCACTTT. Its protein product is CASTGRVNSPLHF. Combining the CDR3 with reference TRBV2 and TRBJ1-6 gives the whole variable domain EPEVTQTPSHQVTQMGQEVILRCVPISNHLYFYWYRQILGQKVEFLVSFYNNEISEKSEIFDDQFSVERPDGSNFTLKIRSTKLEDSAMYFCASTGRVNSPLHFGNGTRLTVT.

The V and J genes are TRBV18 and TRBJ2-1; TRBD1 matches 7 bases. The germline gives CDR1 KGHSH, CDR2 LQKENI. V was pared by 1 base and J by 6 bases, with 6 bases of the junction left unmatched. This CDR3 is 15 amino acids long. CDR3 sequence: CASSPRRTGANEQFF. For the CDR3, the DNA is TGTGCCAGCTCACCACGGAGGACAGGAGCCAATGAGCAGTTCTTC.

The gene calls are TRBV9 and TRBJ1-4, with 9 bases matching TRBD1. The CDR3 is 14 amino acids. V dropped 3 bases and J dropped 6; count of bases not matched to a gene: 3. Germline V lookup: CDR1 SGDLS, CDR2 YYNGEE. The CDR3 nucleotides are TGTGCCAGCAGCGCCGGGACAGGGCATGAAAAACTGTTTTTT. Encoded protein: CASSAGTGHEKLFF.

The CDR3 here is CASSPLPGQLNTEAFF. CDR3 in DNA: TGTGCCAGCTCACCGCTCCCCGGACAGCTGAACACTGAAGCTTTCTTT. The rearrangement links TRBV18 to TRBJ1-1; perhaps TRBD1 as D (6 bases). Germline CDR1 is KGHSH and CDR2 is LQKENI. The ends were cut back, 3 bases at V and 0 bases at J, with 14 bases in the middle. The CDR3 is 16 residues long. Using reference TRBV18 and TRBJ1-1 for the parts outside the CDR3, the full variable domain is NAGVMQNPRHLVRRRGQEARLRCSPMKGHSHVYWYRQLPEEGLKFMVYLQKENIIDESGMPKERFSAEFPKEGPSILRIQQVVRGDSAAYFCASSPLPGQLNTEAFFGQGTRLTVV.

The sample holds one count of this clone. The J gene is TRBJ1-1, the V gene TRBV7-9; 8 bases agree with TRBD1. The CDR3 is 13 amino acids. Germline trimming cut 5 bases from V and 10 bases from J; bases unmatched to any gene: 9. Germline V gives CDR1 SEHNR, CDR2 FQNEAQ (reference sequence). The CDR3 protein is CASSGQNRGGAFF. For the CDR3, the DNA is TGTGCCAGCAGCGGACAGAACAGGGGGGGAGCTTTCTTT.

J is TRBJ1-5 and V is TRBV2; D perhaps matches TRBD1 (5 bases). The V end was cut by 4 bases, the J end by 7 bases, with 11 bases between. Germline CDR1 reads SNHLY; CDR2 reads FYNNEI. CDR3 length: 13 amino acids. Written as DNA, the CDR3 is TGTGCCAGCAGTGTTTCAGGGTGGCAGCCCCAGCATTTT. Amino acids: CASSVSGWQPQHF. The full variable domain, in which reference TRBV2 and TRBJ1-5 provide the parts outside the CDR3, is EPEVTQTPSHQVTQMGQEVILRCVPISNHLYFYWYRQILGQKVEFLVSFYNNEISEKSEIFDDQFSVERPDGSNFTLKIRSTKLEDSAMYFCASSVSGWQPQHFGDGTRLSIL.

The chain joins TRBV11-3 to TRBJ2-1, with D possibly matching TRBD1 (6 bases). With 4 bases removed from V and 6 bases from J, the gap between germline ends came to 16 bases. CDR1 and CDR2 from the germline V gene are SGHNT and YENEEA. This CDR3 is built from 15 residues. CDR3 bases: TGTGCCAGCAGCTCCAGTCATGGGACAATCAATGAGCAGTTCTTC. Its translation is CASSSSHGTINEQFF.

This clone was observed once. V usage is TRBV10-3 and J usage is TRBJ2-3; D is ambiguous. V lost 3 bases to trimming and J lost 6 bases, with 7 bases between them. Per germline, CDR1 ENHRY and CDR2 SYGVKD. The CDR3 covers 12 residues. The CDR3 region is CAISDQRDTQYF. DNA for the CDR3: TGTGCCATCAGTGATCAGCGTGATACGCAGTATTTT.

The rearrangement joins TRBV5-1 to TRBJ2-7; 7 bases agree with TRBD1. The CDR3 sequence is 15 residues long. CDR1 SGHRS and CDR2 YFSETQ come from the germline V gene. Trimming removed 4 bases from V and 4 bases from J; junction bases left unmatched: 11. The CDR3 sequence: CASSPRQGATYEQYF. The CDR3 DNA sequence: TGCGCCAGCAGCCCTCGACAGGGCGCGACTTACGAGCAGTACTTC.

The chain links TRBV19 to TRBJ2-3; a weak D match, TRBD2 (6 bases). This CDR3 has 11 residues. Trimming took off 10 bases at V and 8 bases at J, with 13 bases between the two ends. CDR1 LNHDA and CDR2 SQIVND come from the germline V gene (reference sequence). The CDR3: CATASAVTQYF. In DNA form, the CDR3 reads TGTGCCACGGCTAGCGCTGTTACGCAGTATTTT.

This chain links TRBV4-2 with TRBJ2-1, with a tentative D call TRBD2 (5 bases). The CDR3 contains 16 residues. Germline CDR1 LGHNA, CDR2 YNFKEQ. Trimming removed 0 bases at V and 4 bases at J, with 13 bases between. Written as DNA, the CDR3 is TGTGCCAGCAGCCAAGATACCGGGAATTCATACAATGAGCAGTTCTTC. This sequence encodes CASSQDTGNSYNEQFF.

The chain couples TRBV28 to TRBJ2-1, with a weak D call TRBD2 (6 bases). The CDR3 is 14 amino acids. The germline gives CDR1 MDHEN, CDR2 SYDVKM. Trimming stripped 5 bases from V and 8 bases from J, with 16 bases between. CDR3 protein: CASSPRRAVDEQFF. The CDR3, as DNA: TGTGCCAGCAGTCCCCGGAGGGCGGTAGATGAGCAGTTCTTC.

The chain has TRBV6-5 and TRBJ2-1; 7 bases are shared with TRBD2. This CDR3 spans 14 amino acids. Germline trimming cut 2 bases from V and 8 bases from J; bases unmatched to any gene: 6. Per germline, CDR1 MNHEY and CDR2 SVGAGI. The CDR3 DNA follows: TGTGCCAGCAGTTACCTTTGGGAGGGCGATGAGCAGTTCTTC. This codes for CASSYLWEGDEQFF.

This clone was recorded a few times. The rearrangement joins TRBV7-9 to TRBJ2-7, with 7 nucleotides matching TRBD1. Germline V CDR1 and CDR2: SEHNR, FQNEAQ (reference sequence). The CDR3 has 14 amino acids. The V gene end was trimmed by 5 bases and the J gene end by 3 bases; junction bases not matched to a gene: 7. Written as DNA, the CDR3 is TGTGCCAGCAGCCTCACAGGGGATGACTACGAGCAGTACTTC. Protein sequence: CASSLTGDDYEQYF. The entire variable domain, with the rest obtained from reference TRBV7-9 and TRBJ2-7, is as follows: DTGVSQNPRHKITKRGQNVTFRCDPISEHNRLYWYRQTLGQGPEFLTYFQNEAQLEKSRLLSDRFSAERPKGSFSTLEIQRTEQGDSAMYLCASSLTGDDYEQYFGPGTRLTVT.

The rearrangement uses TRBV5-4 and TRBJ2-7; unclear D gene. Trimming stripped 4 bases from V and 2 bases from J, with 13 bases between. This CDR3 region has 14 residues. Germline V gives CDR1 SGHNT, CDR2 YYREEE (reference sequence). The CDR3: CASSPSKSTYEQYF. As DNA, the CDR3 is TGTGCCAGCAGCCCGTCTAAAAGTACCTACGAGCAGTACTTC.

The chain carries TRBV13 and TRBJ2-3; 7 bases align to TRBD2. The ends lost 5 bases at V and 4 bases at J; junction bases unmatched: 6. This CDR3 contains 14 residues. Per the germline V gene, CDR1 is PRHDT and CDR2 is FYEKMQ (reference sequence). The CDR3 DNA reads as TGTGCCAGCAGCCAAGGACTAGTTGCAGATACGCAGTATTTT. This codes for CASSQGLVADTQYF.